What follows is one T cell receptor (beta chain) and its context. This entry belongs to a study of blood T cell repertoires in COVID-19. Study-wide context: Acute and convalescent COVID-19 samples came from the United States, Italy and Spain.

Authors' analysis steps: Reference gene primer amplification in the assay estimated nucleated cell counts. Sequenced by immunoSEQ multiplex PCR; TCRdb stores in-frame clones only, minus some. V, J and clone size are those of that table, while D and trimming were read from the DNA. Of about 140,000 clones listed, around 78% are singletons. The ends were cut back, 5 bases at V and 6 bases at J, with 17 bases in the middle. The germline V gene encodes CDR1 SGHTA and CDR2 FQGNSA. This CDR3 spans 14 amino acids. The rearrangement joins TRBV7-2 to TRBJ2-7; D might be TRBD2 (5 bases). Sequenced: peripheral blood. This TCR came from a woman in her sixties or seventies with acute or convalescent COVID-19. CDR3 bases: TGTGCCAGCAGCCTTTCTAGGCGGGCCGCCGAGCAGTACTTC. Protein: CASSLSRRAAEQYF.